Listed below are T cell receptor beta chains from one sample, sequenced in a study of blood T cell repertoires in COVID-19. Sequenced by immunoSEQ multiplex PCR; TCRdb stores in-frame clones only, minus some. The table lists 200,000 to 250,000 clones, 86% of them singletons, with 6.2% in the top ten. The sample consisted of peripheral blood. These receptors were collected from a man aged 55 to 70 with acute or convalescent COVID-19. The CDR3 runs from the conserved cysteine through the conserved F or W. Each record gives: clone size, J gene, V gene, D gene, CDR3 DNA, CDR3 protein. A D gene is named only where the DNA matches it firmly. Clone size, where shown, is once, few, many, or a class for clones that have expanded.

. TRBJ1-2 TRBV5-4 TRBD1 TGTGCCAGCAGCTTGGGGATCCGGGACAGGGGGCACCCCTATGGCTACACCTTC CASSLGIRDRGHPYGYTF
once TRBJ2-3 TRBV7-9 TRBD2 TGTGCCAGCAGCCCCGGGACTGCCGCGGGGGTCACAGATACGCAGTATTTT CASSPGTAAGVTDTQYF
. TRBJ2-7 TRBV21-1 . TGTGCCAGCAGCAAAGGTAAGAACCCTCAGGGACAGGGGTTGCTATACGAGCAGTACTTC CASSKGKNPQGQGLLYEQYF
. TRBJ2-1 TRBV3-1/TRBV3-2 . TGTGCCAGCAGCCAACGGAGTCGCAATGAGCAGTTCTTC CASSQRSRNEQFF
. TRBJ2-1 TRBV11-2 . TGTGCCAGCAGCTTAGATCCCCCCACCTACAATGAGCAGTTCTTC CASSLDPPTYNEQFF
. TRBJ1-5 TRBV19 TRBD1 TGTGCCAGTAGTGTAGACAGGGGGAAAGATCAGCCCCAGCATTTT CASSVDRGKDQPQHF
. TRBJ2-1 TRBV9 TRBD2 TGTGCCAGCAGCGTAGCTGCTAGGACTAGGGGATTCAATGAGCAGTTCTTC CASSVAARTRGFNEQFF
. TRBJ1-2 TRBV12-5 TRBD1 TGTGCTAGTGGTTTGATACCAGGGGGCCGCCCCTCTAACTATGGCTACACCTTC CASGLIPGGRPSNYGYTF
. TRBJ2-6 TRBV30 TRBD1 TGTGCCTGGGCCGGGGACAGGCAAGTTACTGGGGCCAACGTCCTGACTTTC CAWAGDRQVTGANVLTF
. TRBJ2-6 TRBV14 . TGTGCCAGCAGCCACAACAGGGCTGGGGCCAACGTCCTGACTTTC CASSHNRAGANVLTF
once TRBJ1-2 TRBV27 TRBD1 TGTGCCAGCAGTTTATCTCCACAGGGGGTCTATGGCTACACCTTC CASSLSPQGVYGYTF
. TRBJ2-6 TRBV3-1/TRBV3-2 . TGTGCCAGCAGCCCACCTACTGGGGCCAACGTCCTGACTTTC CASSPPTGANVLTF
. TRBJ2-5 TRBV7-9 . TGTGCCAGCAGCTTCCGAGAGACCCAGTACTTC CASSFRETQYF
. TRBJ2-7 TRBV12-3/TRBV12-4 . TGTGCCAGCAGTTTGGTAGCGGTCTACGAGCAGTACTTC CASSLVAVYEQYF